This section outlines one TCR beta chain sequence together with its context. This sample is part of a study of T cell changes during pregnancy in multiple sclerosis. TCRdb's table, derived via immunoSEQ multiplex PCR, lists solely in-frame clones and lacks some. The repertoire holds some 60,000 clones, with about 89% as singletons. Trimming stripped 5 bases from V and 4 bases from J, with 11 bases between. The CDR3 consists of 13 residues. CDR1 and CDR2 from the germline V gene are LNHDA and SQIVND (reference sequence). Sample: CD4+ T cells from peripheral blood mononuclear cells, taken in the first trimester of pregnancy. The rearrangement uses TRBV19 and TRBJ1-2; a weak D match, TRBD1 (5 bases). This TCR was recovered from a female donor with multiple sclerosis, enrolled in a pregnancy study. This CDR3 reads CASSVQGSYGYTF. CDR3 nucleotide sequence: TGTGCCAGTAGTGTTCAGGGAAGCTATGGCTACACCTTC.